The next 17 T cell receptor beta chains were all read from a single sample in a study of T cells after yellow fever vaccination. From the 5' RACE reads, TCRdb called clonotypes with MiXCR, one entry per CDR3 protein. The sample holds a few hundred thousand distinct CDR3 sequences, 8.1% seen once. Source: PBMCs, taken around 45 days after the first yellow fever vaccination. The receptor set was obtained from a man between 18 and 35 years old who received the YFV17D yellow fever vaccine.

Concerning this clonotype itself: Sequence at one end of the junction differs from germline and may be a read error. V gene TRBV7-2 combines with J gene TRBJ2-3; maybe TRBD2 (6 bases). The CDR3 covers 15 residues. Germline CDR1 is SGHTA and CDR2 is FQGNSA. The CDR3 is CASTLAAGGTDTQYF. The CDR3 coding sequence is TGTGCCAGCACCTTAGCGGCGGGTGGCACAGATACGCAGTATTTT.

There are many counts of this clonotype. The CDR3 DNA reads as TGTGCCAGCAGTGTCCCGCGGGGGGACGGCAAAGAGACCCAGTACTTC. It encodes CASSVPRGDGKETQYF. J is TRBJ2-5 and V is TRBV28; 8 bases are a match to TRBD2. The germline V gene encodes CDR1 MDHEN and CDR2 SYDVKM. CDR3 length: 16 residues. V was pared by 5 bases and J by 3 bases, with 11 bases of the junction left unmatched.

This clonotype showed up just a few times. The V and J genes are TRBV20-1 and TRBJ2-7; TRBD2 matches 7 bases. The trim removed 4 bases at V and 2 bases at J, leaving 5 bases unmatched. Germline CDR1 is DFQATT and CDR2 is SNEGSKA (reference sequence). The CDR3 runs to 13 residues. CDR3 sequence: CSAKALAAYEQYF. As DNA, the CDR3 is TGCAGTGCTAAAGCGCTAGCGGCCTACGAGCAGTACTTC.

This clonotype came up a few times. V and J are TRBV6-2 or TRBV6-3 and TRBJ1-2; no firm D call. V was pared by 4 bases and J by 6 bases, with 21 bases between. This CDR3 is 16 amino acids long. The germline V gene has CDR1 MNHEY and CDR2 SVGEGT. CDR3 sequence (DNA): TGTGCCAGCAGTTTTAGAGCCAGAGATAACCCGGATGGCTACACCTTC. It specifies CASSFRARDNPDGYTF.

The rearrangement uses TRBV4-1 and TRBJ2-2, with 9 bases fitting TRBD2. J lost 4 bases, V lost 4 bases, and 7 bases had no gene match. CDR3 length equals 16 residues. The V gene's germline CDR1 is MGHRA and CDR2 YSYEKL. CDR3 bases: TGCGCCAGCAGCCTTTGGACTAGCGACCGCACCGGGGAGCTGTTTTTT. Its protein is CASSLWTSDRTGELFF.

This clonotype appeared a few times. V usage is TRBV6-2 or TRBV6-3 and J usage is TRBJ1-1, with D uncertain. The CDR3 is 15 amino acids. With 2 bases removed from V and 1 base from J, the gap between germline ends came to 11 bases. Germline V gives CDR1 MNHEY, CDR2 SVGEGT. The CDR3 DNA sequence: TGTGCCAGCAGTTACCCACATGTGGGGAACACTGAAGCTTTCTTT. This gives the protein CASSYPHVGNTEAFF.

The chain is built from TRBV7-2 and TRBJ2-5; 9 nucleotides agree with TRBD2. The CDR3 spans 14 residues. V dropped 4 bases and J dropped 7; count of bases not matched to a gene: 7. From germline, CDR1 is SGHTA and CDR2 FQGNSA. The CDR3 bases are TGTGCCAGCAGCTATGTAGCGGGGGACGTGACCCAGTACTTC. Amino acid sequence: CASSYVAGDVTQYF.

This chain uses TRBV20-1 with TRBJ1-1, with D maybe TRBD1 (5 bases). Per the germline V gene, CDR1 is DFQATT and CDR2 is SNEGSKA (reference sequence). Trimming removed 5 bases from V and 11 bases from J, with 18 bases in between. The CDR3 covers 12 residues. The DNA of the CDR3 is TGCAGTGCTCCCCGGGAGACAGCACGGGCTTTCTTT. This codes for CSAPRETARAFF.

In this sample, this clonotype turned up many times. The V and J genes are TRBV5-5 and TRBJ2-1; D is unresolved. CDR1 is SGHKS, CDR2 YYEKEE, per germline (reference sequence). Trimming stripped 1 base from V and 9 bases from J, with 5 bases between. CDR3 length equals 11 residues. CDR3 nucleotides: TGTGCCAGCAGCTTGTCTCGTGAGCAGTTCTTC. Protein: CASSLSREQFF.

The chain employs TRBV6-1 and TRBJ2-1; 11 nucleotides agree with TRBD1. The V gene end was trimmed by 4 bases and the J gene end by 9 bases; junction bases not matched to a gene: 8. The CDR3 sequence is 15 residues long. Per germline, CDR1 MNHNS and CDR2 SASEGT. The CDR3 here is CASSVKGQGVVEQFF. DNA for the CDR3: TGTGCCAGCAGTGTTAAGGGACAGGGGGTGGTTGAGCAGTTCTTC.

The V gene is TRBV7-2, the J gene TRBJ1-5; D possibly corresponds to TRBD1 (6 bases). Trimming removed 2 bases from V and 7 bases from J, with 15 bases in between. CDR1 and CDR2 (germline): SGHTA, FQGNSA. The CDR3 has 15 amino acids. This CDR3 reads CASSLNSGENQPQHF. CDR3 in DNA: TGTGCCAGCAGCTTAAATTCAGGGGAAAACCAGCCCCAGCATTTT.

A few counts support this clonotype. The chain has TRBV29-1 and TRBJ1-2; D is undetermined. The germline V gene has CDR1 SQVTM and CDR2 ANQGSEA. The germline V and J ends were trimmed by 6 bases and 1 base, with 12 bases remaining between them. The CDR3 has 13 residues. CDR3 in amino acids: CSVRRVLNYGYTF. DNA for the CDR3: TGCAGCGTAAGAAGGGTACTTAACTATGGCTACACCTTC. Drawing the rest from reference TRBV29-1 and TRBJ1-2, the complete variable domain is SAVISQKPSRDICQRGTSLTIQCQVDSQVTMMFWYRQQPGQSLTLIATANQGSEATYESGFVIDKFPISRPNLTFSTLTVSNMSPEDSSIYLCSVRRVLNYGYTFGSGTRLTVV.

The table lists this clonotype with a few counts. The chain links TRBV12-3 or TRBV12-4 to TRBJ1-2, with D unclear. CDR3 length: 13 residues. Trimming took off 5 bases at V and 0 bases at J, with 7 bases between the two ends. The CDR3 DNA reads as TGTGCCAGCAGTGGGTGGCCTAACTATGGCTACACCTTC. Encoded protein: CASSGWPNYGYTF.

This clonotype appeared a few times. The rearrangement uses TRBV23-1 and TRBJ2-7; 10 bases map to TRBD1. TRBV23-1 is placed among ORFs of uncertain function. J was trimmed by 2 bases and V by 2 bases; bases with no gene match: 0. The length of the CDR3 is 14 residues. In DNA form, the CDR3 reads TGCGCCAGCAGTCAAGGACAGGGGGCCTACGAGCAGTACGTC. The encoded protein is CASSQGQGAYEQYV.

The chain combines TRBV7-2 with TRBJ1-1, with TRBD1 matching 7 bases. Trimming at V came to 5 bases and at J to 10 bases, leaving 10 bases not matched to a gene. Germline CDR1 and CDR2: SGHTA and FQGNSA. The CDR3 is 13 residues long. CDR3 DNA sequence: TGTGCCAGCAGCCGTAGACAGGGTTCGGGAGCTTTCTTT. Amino acids: CASSRRQGSGAFF.

This clonotype turned up a few times. The chain uses TRBV5-1 and TRBJ2-3; D is possibly TRBD2 (5 bases). The CDR3 totals 15 residues. Germline CDR1 SGHRS, CDR2 YFSETQ. V lost 0 bases to trimming and J lost 0 bases, with 8 bases between them. The CDR3 spells CASSLDPSSTDTQYF. As DNA, the CDR3 is TGCGCCAGCAGCTTGGACCCTAGCAGCACAGATACGCAGTATTTT.

In its sample, this clonotype was seen a few times. The rearrangement joins TRBV13 to TRBJ2-3; D is ambiguous. The CDR3 spans 13 residues. Trimming removed 5 bases at V and 2 bases at J, with 8 bases between. In germline, CDR1 is PRHDT, CDR2 FYEKMQ (reference sequence). The CDR3 DNA sequence: TGTGCCAGCAGCCGGACGGACACAGATACGCAGTATTTT. Protein sequence: CASSRTDTDTQYF.